This T cell receptor beta chain stems from a study of cytomegalovirus exposure and HLA in healthy donors. General study points: It was approximately 150 TCR beta chains that were listed as cytomegalovirus-associated.

Clones were sequenced by immunoSEQ multiplex PCR, and TCRdb holds only the in-frame ones, with some missing. This table holds some 250,000 clones, 90% found once. The V segment lost 6 bases and the J segment 6 bases; nucleotides outside the gene matches: 15. The CDR3 is made up of 17 amino acids. Germline-derived CDR1 and CDR2 are MDHEN and SYDVKM. Turning to this clone: Its antigen is still unknown.

The V gene is TRBV28, the J gene TRBJ2-1; the match to TRBD2 covers 9 bases. Sequencing input: PBMCs. The TCR sequence derives from a woman aged 18-29 years in good health and CMV-seronegative. CDR3 residues: CASSSPDGGGGINEQFF. The CDR3 DNA sequence: TGTGCCAGCAGCTCGCCGGATGGCGGGGGGGGGATCAATGAGCAGTTCTTC.